This paragraph reports one T cell receptor (beta chain). The PCR was carried out with 60 Vbeta primers and 13 Jbeta primers. The protocol was immunoSEQ multiplex PCR, while the TCRdb copy is restricted to in-frame clones and leaves out a portion. The top ten clones hold roughly 3.4% of a sample with around 93,000 clones, roughly 82% of them seen once. The sample belongs to a study of cytomegalovirus exposure and HLA in healthy donors. CDR3 length: 14 amino acids. The V and J ends lost 0 bases and 1 base respectively, with 6 bases between them. The germline V gene has CDR1 LNHDA and CDR2 SQIVND (reference sequence).

This TCR was recovered from a man aged 30-40 years in good health and CMV-seropositive. The chain couples TRBV19 to TRBJ1-1, with D maybe TRBD1 (5 bases). Sequenced: PBMCs. CDR3 sequence reads: CASSIEGQNTEAFF. The CDR3 coding sequence is TGTGCCAGTAGTATAGAAGGACAGAACACTGAAGCTTTCTTT.